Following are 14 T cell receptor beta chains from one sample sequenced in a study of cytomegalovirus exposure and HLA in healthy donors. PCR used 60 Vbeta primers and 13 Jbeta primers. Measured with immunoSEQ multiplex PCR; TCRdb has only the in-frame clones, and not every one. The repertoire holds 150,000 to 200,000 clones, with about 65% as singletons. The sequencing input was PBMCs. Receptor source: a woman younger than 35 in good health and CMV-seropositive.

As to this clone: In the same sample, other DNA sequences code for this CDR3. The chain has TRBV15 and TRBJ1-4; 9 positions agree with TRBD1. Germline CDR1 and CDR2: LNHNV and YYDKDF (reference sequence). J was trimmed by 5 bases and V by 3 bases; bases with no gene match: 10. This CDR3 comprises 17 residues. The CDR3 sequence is CATSSLTSGTGNEKLFF. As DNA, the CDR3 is TGTGCCACCAGCAGCTTAACTTCCGGGACAGGGAATGAAAAACTGTTTTTT.

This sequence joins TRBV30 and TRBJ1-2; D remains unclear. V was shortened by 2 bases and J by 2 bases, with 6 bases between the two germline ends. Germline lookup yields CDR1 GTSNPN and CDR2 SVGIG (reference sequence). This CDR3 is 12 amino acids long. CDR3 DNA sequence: TGTGCCTGGAGTTCCAGAAACTATGGCTACACCTTC. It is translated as CAWSSRNYGYTF.

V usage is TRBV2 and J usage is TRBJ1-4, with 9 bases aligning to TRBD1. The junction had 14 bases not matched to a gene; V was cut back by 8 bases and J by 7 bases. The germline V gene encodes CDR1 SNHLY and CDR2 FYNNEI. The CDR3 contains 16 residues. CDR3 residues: CASGLGGGTGIEKLFF. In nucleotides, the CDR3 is TGTGCCAGCGGATTAGGGGGGGGGACAGGGATTGAAAAACTGTTTTTT.

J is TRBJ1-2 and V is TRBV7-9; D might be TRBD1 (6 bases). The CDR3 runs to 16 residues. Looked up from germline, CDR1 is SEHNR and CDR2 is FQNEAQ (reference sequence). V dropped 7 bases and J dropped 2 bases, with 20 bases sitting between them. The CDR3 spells CASNSLGSTGNYGYTF. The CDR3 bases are TGTGCCAGCAACTCGTTGGGCTCAACAGGGAACTATGGCTACACCTTC.

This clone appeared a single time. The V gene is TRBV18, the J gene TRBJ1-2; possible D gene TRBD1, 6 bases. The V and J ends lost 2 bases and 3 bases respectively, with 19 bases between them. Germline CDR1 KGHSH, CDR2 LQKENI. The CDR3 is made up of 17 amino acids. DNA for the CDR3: TGTGCCAGCTCACCAGCTTCTTGGGGGCTAGGGTACTATGGCTACACCTTC. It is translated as CASSPASWGLGYYGYTF.

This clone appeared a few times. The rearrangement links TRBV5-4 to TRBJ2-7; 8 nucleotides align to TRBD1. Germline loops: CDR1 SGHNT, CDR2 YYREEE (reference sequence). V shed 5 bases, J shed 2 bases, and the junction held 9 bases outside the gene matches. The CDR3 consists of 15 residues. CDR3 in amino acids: CASRFGQGLPYEQYF. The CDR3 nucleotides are TGTGCCAGCAGGTTTGGACAGGGTTTGCCCTACGAGCAGTACTTC.

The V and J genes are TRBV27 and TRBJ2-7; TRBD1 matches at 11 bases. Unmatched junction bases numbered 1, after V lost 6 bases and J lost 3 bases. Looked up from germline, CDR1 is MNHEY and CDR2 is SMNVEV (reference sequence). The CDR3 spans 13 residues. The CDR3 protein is CASSGTGGYEQYF. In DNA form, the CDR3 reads TGTGCCAGCAGCGGGACAGGGGGCTACGAGCAGTACTTC.

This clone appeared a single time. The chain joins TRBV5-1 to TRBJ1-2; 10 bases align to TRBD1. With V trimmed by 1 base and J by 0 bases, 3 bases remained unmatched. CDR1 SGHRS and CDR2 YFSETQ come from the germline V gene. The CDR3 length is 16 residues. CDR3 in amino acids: CASSLRQGASNYGYTF. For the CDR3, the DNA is TGCGCCAGCAGCTTGAGACAGGGGGCTTCTAACTATGGCTACACCTTC.

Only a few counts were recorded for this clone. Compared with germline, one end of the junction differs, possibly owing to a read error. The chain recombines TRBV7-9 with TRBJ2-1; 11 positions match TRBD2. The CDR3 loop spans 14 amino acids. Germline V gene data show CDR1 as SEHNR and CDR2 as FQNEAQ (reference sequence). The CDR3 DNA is TGTGCCAGCAGCTCTGCGGGACTAGCGGTCGCTCCGGTCTTC. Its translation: CASSSAGLAVAPVF.

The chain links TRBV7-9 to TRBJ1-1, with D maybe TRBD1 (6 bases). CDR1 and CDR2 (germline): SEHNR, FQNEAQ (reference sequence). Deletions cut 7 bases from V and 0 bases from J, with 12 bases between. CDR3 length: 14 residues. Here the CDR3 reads CASTSTGLNTEAFF. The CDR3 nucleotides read TGTGCCAGCACCTCAACAGGGCTGAACACTGAAGCTTTCTTT.

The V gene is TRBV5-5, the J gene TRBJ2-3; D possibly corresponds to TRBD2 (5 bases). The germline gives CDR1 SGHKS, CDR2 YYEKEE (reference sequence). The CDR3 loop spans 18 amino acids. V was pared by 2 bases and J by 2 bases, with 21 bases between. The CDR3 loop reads CASSFSEGSWGYTDTQYF. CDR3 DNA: TGTGCCAGCAGCTTTTCCGAGGGATCTTGGGGATACACAGATACGCAGTATTTT.

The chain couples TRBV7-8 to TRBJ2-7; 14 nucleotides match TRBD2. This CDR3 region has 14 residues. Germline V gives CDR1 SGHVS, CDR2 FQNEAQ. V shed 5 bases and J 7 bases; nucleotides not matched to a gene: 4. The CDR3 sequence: CASSEGLAGAEQYF. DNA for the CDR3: TGTGCCAGCAGCGAGGGACTAGCGGGAGCTGAGCAGTACTTC.

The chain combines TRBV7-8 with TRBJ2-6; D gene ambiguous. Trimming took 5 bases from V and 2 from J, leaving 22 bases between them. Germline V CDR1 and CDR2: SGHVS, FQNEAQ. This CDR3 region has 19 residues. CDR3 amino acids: CASSQAYGPQVTGANVLTF. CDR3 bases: TGTGCCAGCAGCCAGGCCTATGGGCCGCAGGTTACTGGGGCCAACGTCCTGACTTTC.

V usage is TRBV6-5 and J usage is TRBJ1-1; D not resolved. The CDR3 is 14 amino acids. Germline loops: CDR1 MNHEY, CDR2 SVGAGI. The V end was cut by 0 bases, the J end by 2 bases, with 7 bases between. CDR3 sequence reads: CASSYSRDNTEAFF. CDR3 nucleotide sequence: TGTGCCAGCAGTTACTCGAGGGATAACACTGAAGCTTTCTTT.